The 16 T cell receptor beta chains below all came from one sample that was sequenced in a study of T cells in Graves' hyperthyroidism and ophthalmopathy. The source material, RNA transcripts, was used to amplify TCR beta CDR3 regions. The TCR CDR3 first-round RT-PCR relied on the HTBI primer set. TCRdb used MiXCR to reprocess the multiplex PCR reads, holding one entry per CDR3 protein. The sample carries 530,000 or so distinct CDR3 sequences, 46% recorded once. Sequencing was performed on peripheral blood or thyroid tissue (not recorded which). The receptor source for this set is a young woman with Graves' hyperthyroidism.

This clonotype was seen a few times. CDR3 sequence (DNA): TGTGCCAGCAGCTTATCTGGGACAGGGGAGTTGGGGGATCAGCCCCAGCATTTT. It yields the protein CASSLSGTGELGDQPQHF. The genes are TRBV13 and TRBJ1-5, with 10 positions matching TRBD1. This CDR3 spans 18 amino acids. In germline, CDR1 is PRHDT, CDR2 FYEKMQ (reference sequence). J was trimmed by 5 bases and V by 2 bases; bases with no gene match: 12.

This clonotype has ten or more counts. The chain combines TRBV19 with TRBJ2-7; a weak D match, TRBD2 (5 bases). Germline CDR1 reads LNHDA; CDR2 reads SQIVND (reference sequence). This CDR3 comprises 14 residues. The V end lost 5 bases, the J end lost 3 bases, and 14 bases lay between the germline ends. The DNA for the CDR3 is TGTGCCAGTAGTCCCGTTTCGGGGATCTACGAGCAGTACTTC. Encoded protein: CASSPVSGIYEQYF.

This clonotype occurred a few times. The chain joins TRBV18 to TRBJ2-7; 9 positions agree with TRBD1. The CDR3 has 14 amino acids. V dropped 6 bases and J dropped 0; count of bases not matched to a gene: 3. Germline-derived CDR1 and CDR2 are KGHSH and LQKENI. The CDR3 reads CASSDRGNSYEQYF. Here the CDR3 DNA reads TGTGCCAGCTCTGACAGGGGGAACTCCTACGAGCAGTACTTC.

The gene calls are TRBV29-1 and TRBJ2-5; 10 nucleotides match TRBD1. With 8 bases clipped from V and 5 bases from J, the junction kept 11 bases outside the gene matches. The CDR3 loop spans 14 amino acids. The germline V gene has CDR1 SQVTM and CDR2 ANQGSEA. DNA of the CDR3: TGCAGCTTAGGGCGGGACAGGGGAGAGGAGACCCAGTACTTC. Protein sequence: CSLGRDRGEETQYF.

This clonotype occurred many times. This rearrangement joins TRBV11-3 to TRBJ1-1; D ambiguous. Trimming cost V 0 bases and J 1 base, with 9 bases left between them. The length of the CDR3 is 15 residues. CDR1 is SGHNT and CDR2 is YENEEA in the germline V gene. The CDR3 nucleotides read TGTGCCAGCAGCTTAGATACCAGTGCGAACACTGAAGCTTTCTTT. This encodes CASSLDTSANTEAFF.

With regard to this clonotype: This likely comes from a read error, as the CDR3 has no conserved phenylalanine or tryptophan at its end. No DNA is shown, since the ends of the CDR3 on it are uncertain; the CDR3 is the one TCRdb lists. The CDR3: CASSPQGL. This chain links TRBV2 with TRBJ2-2; TRBD1, the table's D call, was not compared with the DNA. In germline, CDR1 is SNHLY, CDR2 FYNNEI. The CDR3 length is 8 residues, termini included.

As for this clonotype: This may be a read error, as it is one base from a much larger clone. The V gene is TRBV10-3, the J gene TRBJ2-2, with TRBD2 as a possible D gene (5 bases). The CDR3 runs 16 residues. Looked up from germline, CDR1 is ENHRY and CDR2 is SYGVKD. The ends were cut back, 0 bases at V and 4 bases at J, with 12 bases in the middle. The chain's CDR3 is CAISESGERSTGELFF. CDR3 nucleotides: TGTGCCATCAGTGAGTCGGGTGAGCGGAGCACCGGGGAGCTGTTTTTT.

For the CDR3, the DNA is TGTGCCAGCAGCCACCCTCCGGGAGGTGGGACAGATACGCAGTATTTT. Translated, it gives CASSHPPGGGTDTQYF. The chain uses TRBV4-2 and TRBJ2-3; 7 nucleotides match TRBD2. Trimming took 3 bases from V and 3 from J; bases not matched to a gene: 9. Germline-derived CDR1 and CDR2 are LGHNA and YNFKEQ. This CDR3 has 16 residues.

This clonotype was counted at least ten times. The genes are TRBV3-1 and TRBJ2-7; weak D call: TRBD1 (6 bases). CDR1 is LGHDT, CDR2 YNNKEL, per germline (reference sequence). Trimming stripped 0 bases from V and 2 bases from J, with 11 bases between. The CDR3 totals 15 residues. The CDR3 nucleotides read TGTGCCAGCAGCCAAGACCCACAGGGAACCTACGAGCAGTACTTC. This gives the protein CASSQDPQGTYEQYF.

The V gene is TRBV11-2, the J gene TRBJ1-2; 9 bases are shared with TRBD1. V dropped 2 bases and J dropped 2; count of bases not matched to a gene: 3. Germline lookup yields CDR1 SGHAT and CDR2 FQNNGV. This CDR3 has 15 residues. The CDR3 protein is CASSLRQGGNYGYTF. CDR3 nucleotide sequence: TGTGCCAGCAGCTTAAGACAGGGGGGGAACTATGGCTACACCTTC.

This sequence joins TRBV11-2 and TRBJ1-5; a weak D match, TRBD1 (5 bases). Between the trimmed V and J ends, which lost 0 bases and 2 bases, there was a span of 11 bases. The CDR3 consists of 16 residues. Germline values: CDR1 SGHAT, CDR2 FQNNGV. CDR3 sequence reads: CASSLDGPGGNQPQHF. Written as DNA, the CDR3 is TGTGCCAGCAGCTTAGATGGCCCGGGGGGCAATCAGCCCCAGCATTTT.

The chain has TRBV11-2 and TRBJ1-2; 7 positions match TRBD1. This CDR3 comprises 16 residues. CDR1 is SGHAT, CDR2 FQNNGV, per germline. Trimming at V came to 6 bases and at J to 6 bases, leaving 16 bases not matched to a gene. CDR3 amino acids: CASSRYLTGDGDGYTF. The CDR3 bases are TGTGCCAGCAGTCGATACCTCACAGGGGACGGCGATGGCTACACCTTC.

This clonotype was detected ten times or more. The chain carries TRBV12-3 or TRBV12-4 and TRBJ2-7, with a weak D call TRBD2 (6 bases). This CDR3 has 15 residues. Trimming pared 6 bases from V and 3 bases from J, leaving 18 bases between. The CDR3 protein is CASRPAGTADYEQYF. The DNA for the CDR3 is TGTGCCAGCAGACCCGCAGGGACTGCGGACTACGAGCAGTACTTC.

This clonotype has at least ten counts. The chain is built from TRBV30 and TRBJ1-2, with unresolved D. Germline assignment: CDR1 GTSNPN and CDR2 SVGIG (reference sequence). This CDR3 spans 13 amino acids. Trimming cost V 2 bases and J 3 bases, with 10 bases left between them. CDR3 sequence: CAWSWGEDYGYTF. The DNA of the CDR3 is TGTGCCTGGAGTTGGGGAGAGGACTATGGCTACACCTTC.

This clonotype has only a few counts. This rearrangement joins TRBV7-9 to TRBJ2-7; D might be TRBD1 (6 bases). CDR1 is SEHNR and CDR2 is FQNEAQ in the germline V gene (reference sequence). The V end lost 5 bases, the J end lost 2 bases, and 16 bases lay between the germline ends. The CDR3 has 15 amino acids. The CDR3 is CASSPPWTATYEQYF. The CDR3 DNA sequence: TGTGCCAGCAGCCCCCCCTGGACAGCAACCTACGAGCAGTACTTC.

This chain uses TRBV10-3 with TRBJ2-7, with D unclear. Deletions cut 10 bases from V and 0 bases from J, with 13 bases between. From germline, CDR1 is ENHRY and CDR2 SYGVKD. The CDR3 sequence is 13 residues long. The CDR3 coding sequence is TGTGCCACAAGCTCGGACGGCTCCTACGAGCAGTACTTC. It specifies CATSSDGSYEQYF.